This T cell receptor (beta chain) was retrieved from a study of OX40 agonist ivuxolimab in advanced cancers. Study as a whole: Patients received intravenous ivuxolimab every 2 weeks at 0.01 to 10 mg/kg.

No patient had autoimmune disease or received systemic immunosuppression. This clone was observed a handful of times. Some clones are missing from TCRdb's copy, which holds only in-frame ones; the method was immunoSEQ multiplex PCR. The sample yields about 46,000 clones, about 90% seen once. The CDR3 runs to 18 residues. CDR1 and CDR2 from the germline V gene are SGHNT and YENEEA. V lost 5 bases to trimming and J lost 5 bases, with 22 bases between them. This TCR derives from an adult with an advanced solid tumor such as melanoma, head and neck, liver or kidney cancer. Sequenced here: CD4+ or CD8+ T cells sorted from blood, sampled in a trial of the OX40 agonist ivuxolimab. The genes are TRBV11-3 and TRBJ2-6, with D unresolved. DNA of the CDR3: TGTGCCAGCAGCACTTACGTATCTCGACAAAGTCGGGCCAACGTCCTGACTTTC. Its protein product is CASSTYVSRQSRANVLTF.